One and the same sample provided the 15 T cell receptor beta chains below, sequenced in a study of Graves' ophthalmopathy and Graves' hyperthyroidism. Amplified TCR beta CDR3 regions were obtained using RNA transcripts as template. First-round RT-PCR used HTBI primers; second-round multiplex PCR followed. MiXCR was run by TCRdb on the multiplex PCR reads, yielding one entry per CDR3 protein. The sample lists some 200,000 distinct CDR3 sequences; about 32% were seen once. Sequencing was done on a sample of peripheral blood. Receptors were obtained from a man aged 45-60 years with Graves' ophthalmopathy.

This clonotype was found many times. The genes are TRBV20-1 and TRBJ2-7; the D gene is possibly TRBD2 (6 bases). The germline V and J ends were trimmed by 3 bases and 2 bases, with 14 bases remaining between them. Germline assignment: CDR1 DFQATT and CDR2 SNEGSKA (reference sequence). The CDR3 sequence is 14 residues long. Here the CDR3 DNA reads TGCAGTGCTAGTACAGGCGGGAAACCCTACGAGCAGTACTTC. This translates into CSASTGGKPYEQYF.

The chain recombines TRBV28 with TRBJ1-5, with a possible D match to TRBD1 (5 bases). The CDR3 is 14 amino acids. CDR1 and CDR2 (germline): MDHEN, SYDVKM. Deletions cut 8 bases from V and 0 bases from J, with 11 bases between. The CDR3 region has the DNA TGTGCCAGCTCTCCGACAGTTAGCAATCAGCCCCAGCATTTT. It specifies CASSPTVSNQPQHF.

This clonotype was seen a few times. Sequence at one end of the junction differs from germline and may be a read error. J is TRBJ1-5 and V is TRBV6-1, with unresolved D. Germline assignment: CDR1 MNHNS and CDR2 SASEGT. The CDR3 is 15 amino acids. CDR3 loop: CASREGNSLNQPQHF. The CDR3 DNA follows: TGTGCCAGCAGGGAAGGTAACAGCTTGAATCAGCCCCAGCATTTT.

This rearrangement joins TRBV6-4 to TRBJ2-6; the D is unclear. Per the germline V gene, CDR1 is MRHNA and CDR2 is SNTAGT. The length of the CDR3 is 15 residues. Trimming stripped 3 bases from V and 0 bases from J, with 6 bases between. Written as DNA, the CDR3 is TGTGCCAGCAGTGAAACCGACTCTGGGGCCAACGTCCTGACTTTC. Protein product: CASSETDSGANVLTF.

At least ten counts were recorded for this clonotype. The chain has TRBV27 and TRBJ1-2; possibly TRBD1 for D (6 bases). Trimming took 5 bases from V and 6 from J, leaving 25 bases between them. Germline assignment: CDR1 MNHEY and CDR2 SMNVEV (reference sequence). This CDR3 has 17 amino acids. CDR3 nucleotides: TGTGCCAGCAGTGATACCCTTACAGGGTTTGGAAGGGATGGCTACACCTTC. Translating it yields CASSDTLTGFGRDGYTF.

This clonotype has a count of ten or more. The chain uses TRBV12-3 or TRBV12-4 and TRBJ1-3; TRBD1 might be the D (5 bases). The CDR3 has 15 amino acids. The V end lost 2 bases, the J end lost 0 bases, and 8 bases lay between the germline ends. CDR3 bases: TGTGCCAGCAGTTTAAAAAGGGGCTCTGGAAACACCATATATTTT. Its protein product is CASSLKRGSGNTIYF.

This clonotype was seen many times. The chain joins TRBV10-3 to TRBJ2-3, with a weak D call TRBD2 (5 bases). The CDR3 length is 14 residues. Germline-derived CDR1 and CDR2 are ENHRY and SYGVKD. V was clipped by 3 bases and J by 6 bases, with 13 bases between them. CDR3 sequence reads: CAISEGSARDTQYF. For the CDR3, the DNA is TGTGCCATCAGTGAAGGTAGCGCGAGGGATACGCAGTATTTT.

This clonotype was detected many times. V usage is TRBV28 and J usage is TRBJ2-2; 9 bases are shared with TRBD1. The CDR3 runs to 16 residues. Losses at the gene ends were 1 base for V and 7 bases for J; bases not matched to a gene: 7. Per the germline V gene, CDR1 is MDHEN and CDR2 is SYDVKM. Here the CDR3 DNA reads TGTGCCAGCAGTTTATCCCGGACAGGGGATGGCGGGGAGCTGTTTTTT. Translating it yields CASSLSRTGDGGELFF.

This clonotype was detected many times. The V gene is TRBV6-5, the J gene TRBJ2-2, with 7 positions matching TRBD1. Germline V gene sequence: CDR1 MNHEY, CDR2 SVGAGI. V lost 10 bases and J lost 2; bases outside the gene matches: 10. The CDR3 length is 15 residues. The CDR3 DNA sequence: TGTGCCAACAAAGAGGGGGACAGAAACACCGGGGAGCTGTTTTTT. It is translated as CANKEGDRNTGELFF.

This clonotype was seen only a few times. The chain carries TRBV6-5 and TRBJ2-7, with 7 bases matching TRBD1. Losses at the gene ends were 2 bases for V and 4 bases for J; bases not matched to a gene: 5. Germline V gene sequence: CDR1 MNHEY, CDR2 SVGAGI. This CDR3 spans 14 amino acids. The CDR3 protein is CASSYARGLYEQYF. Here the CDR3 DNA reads TGTGCCAGCAGTTACGCAAGGGGGCTATACGAGCAGTACTTC.

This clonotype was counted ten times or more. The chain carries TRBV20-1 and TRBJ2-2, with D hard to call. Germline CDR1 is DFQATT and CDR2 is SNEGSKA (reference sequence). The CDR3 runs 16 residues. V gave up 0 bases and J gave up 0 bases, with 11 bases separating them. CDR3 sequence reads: CSAREDIIPNTGELFF. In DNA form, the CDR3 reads TGCAGTGCTAGAGAGGATATCATCCCGAACACCGGGGAGCTGTTTTTT.

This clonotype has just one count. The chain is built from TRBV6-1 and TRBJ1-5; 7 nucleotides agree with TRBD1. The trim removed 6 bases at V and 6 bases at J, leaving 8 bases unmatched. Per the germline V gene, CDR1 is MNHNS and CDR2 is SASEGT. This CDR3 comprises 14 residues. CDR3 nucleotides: TGTGCCAGCAGGACCGGGACAGCTGCTCAGCCCCAGCATTTT. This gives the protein CASRTGTAAQPQHF.

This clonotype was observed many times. CDR3 residues: CASSYRPTGRAGRETQYF. The CDR3 DNA follows: TGTGCCAGCAGTTACAGGCCGACAGGCAGGGCTGGGAGAGAGACCCAGTACTTC. The chain has TRBV6-2 or TRBV6-3 and TRBJ2-5; perhaps TRBD1 as D (6 bases). The germline CDR1 and CDR2 sequences are MNHEY and SVGEGT. The CDR3 is made up of 18 amino acids. V lost 2 bases, J lost 4 bases, and 23 bases lay in between.

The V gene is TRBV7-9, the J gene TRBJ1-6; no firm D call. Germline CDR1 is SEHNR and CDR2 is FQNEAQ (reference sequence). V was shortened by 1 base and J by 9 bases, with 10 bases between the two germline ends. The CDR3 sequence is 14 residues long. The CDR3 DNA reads TGTGCCAGCAGCTTAGAGCCGTATGGTTCACCCCTCCACTTT. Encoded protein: CASSLEPYGSPLHF.

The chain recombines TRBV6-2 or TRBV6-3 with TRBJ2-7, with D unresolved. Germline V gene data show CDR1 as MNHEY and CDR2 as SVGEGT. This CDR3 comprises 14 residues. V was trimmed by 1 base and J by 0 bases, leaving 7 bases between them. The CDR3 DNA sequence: TGTGCCAGCAGTTACTATCCCAACTCCTACGAGCAGTACTTC. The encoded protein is CASSYYPNSYEQYF.